A selection of T cell receptor beta chains follows, all from one sample in a study of tumor-infiltrating lymphocytes in oesophageal squamous cell carcinoma. Via MiXCR, TCRdb re-called the PCR reads, giving one row per CDR3 protein. Of 10,000 to 15,000 distinct CDR3 sequences detected, roughly half appear once; the ten largest clones hold around 13%. The material sequenced was normal esophageal tissue next to the tumor. The receptors were gathered from a male donor with esophageal squamous cell carcinoma. Each CDR3 is given without its conserved first and last residue.

CDR3: ASSWTSGSTGELF
V: TRBV5-1

CDR3: ASSPKTSGYNEQF
V: TRBV4-1

CDR3: ASSWGGTGTDTQY
V: TRBV7-9

CDR3: ASSRGGALQQF
V: TRBV7-8

CDR3: ASSFRGRTEAF
V: TRBV7-4

CDR3: ASSRTDTAPDTQY
V: TRBV6-1

CDR3: ASSYNTGAGELF
V: TRBV12-3/TRBV12-4

CDR3: ASSFGGQAYEQY
V: TRBV7-3

CDR3: ASSLFKELNEQY
V: TRBV7-6

CDR3: ASSVDYTDTQY
V: TRBV9

CDR3: ASSLPGSPQETQY
V: TRBV27

CDR3: ANSLGTGATYEQY
V: TRBV7-2

CDR3: ASSLARQGPGNEQF
V: TRBV7-9

CDR3: ASIGREAAADEQY
V: TRBV28

CDR3: ASSLTSGGETQY
V: TRBV7-6

CDR3: ASEGQTYEQY
V: TRBV6-1

CDR3: ASSFAANQETQY
V: TRBV7-2

CDR3: ASSSNEGTDTQY
V: TRBV6-5

CDR3: ASSQGGTEAF
V: TRBV6-1

CDR3: ASSPGTGVTGELF
V: TRBV7-9

CDR3: ASSSVAGDYNEQY
V: TRBV7-2

CDR3: ASRRTSGTDTQY
V: TRBV12-3/TRBV12-4

CDR3: ASSMNIGEKLF
V: TRBV6-1

CDR3: ASSPKGAEFNNEQF
V: TRBV6-6